The 30 T cell receptor beta chains given below trace back to one sample, sequenced in a study of lymphopenia after photon versus proton radiotherapy (dated by TCRdb to about 2019). The protocol used for the library was the immunoSEQ multiplex PCR assay. Held by TCRdb, this immuneACCESS table contains in-frame sequences only and omits some clones. Under half of the omission traces to an unresolved V gene where checked; the cause of the rest is unknown. Across this sample there are roughly 76,000 clones, with 85% to 95% seen only once. Approximately 2% of the sample is taken by the ten largest. The source was peripheral blood, collected from a patient treated with photon-based radiotherapy. Source of these receptors: a woman in her 40s with cholangiocarcinoma.

The chain carries TRBV5-4 and TRBJ1-1; a weak D match, TRBD1 (6 bases). V was clipped by 0 bases and J by 4 bases, with 7 bases between them. The CDR3 totals 13 residues. Germline lookup yields CDR1 SGHNT and CDR2 YYREEE (reference sequence). CDR3 region: CASSLVTGTEAFF. The DNA of the CDR3 is TGTGCCAGCAGCTTGGTGACAGGCACTGAAGCTTTCTTT.

J is TRBJ2-2 and V is TRBV7-3, with 8 nucleotides matching TRBD2. V lost 5 bases to trimming and J lost 7 bases; unmatched junction nucleotides: 9. The CDR3 sequence is 15 residues long. Looked up from germline, CDR1 is SGHTA and CDR2 is FQGTGA. In nucleotides, the CDR3 is TGTGCCAGCAGCCGCAGCGGGAGTCGAGGCGGGGAGCTGTTTTTT. The encoded protein is CASSRSGSRGGELFF. Looking up the rest from reference TRBV7-3 and TRBJ2-2 gives the full variable domain: GAGVSQTPSNKVTEKGKYVELRCDPISGHTALYWYRQSLGQGPEFLIYFQGTGAADDSGLPNDRFFAVRPEGSVSTLKIQRTERGDSAVYLCASSRSGSRGGELFFGEGSRLTVL.

This clone was recorded once. V gene TRBV19 combines with J gene TRBJ1-2; D gene uncertain. CDR3 length equals 17 residues. Germline values: CDR1 LNHDA, CDR2 SQIVND (reference sequence). V was pared by 1 base and J by 0 bases, with 15 bases between. For the CDR3, the DNA is TGTGCCAGTAGTATAGTCGGTTCCGGGATAACTAACTATGGCTACACCTTC. It is translated as CASSIVGSGITNYGYTF. Full variable domain (outside the CDR3, taken from reference TRBV19 and TRBJ1-2): DGGITQSPKYLFRKEGQNVTLSCEQNLNHDAMYWYRQDPGQGLRLIYYSQIVNDFQKGDIAEGYSVSREKKESFPLTVTSAQKNPTAFYLCASSIVGSGITNYGYTFGSGTRLTVV.

The chain has TRBV7-4 and TRBJ1-3; no definite D call. Trimming cost V 7 bases and J 3 bases, with 13 bases left between them. The CDR3 length is 14 residues. Germline V gives CDR1 SGHVT, CDR2 SQSDAQ. CDR3 sequence reads: CASIGDYDGNTIYF. As DNA, the CDR3 is TGTGCCAGCATCGGAGATTACGATGGAAACACCATATATTTT. Using reference TRBV7-4 and TRBJ1-3 for the parts outside the CDR3, the full variable domain is GAGVSQSPRYKVAKRGRDVALRCDSISGHVTLYWYRQTLGQGSEVLTYSQSDAQRDKSGRPSGRFSAERPERSVSTLKIQRTEQGDSAVYLCASIGDYDGNTIYFGEGSWLTVV.

The sample holds a few counts of this clone. The chain combines TRBV27 with TRBJ1-2; 10 bases are a match to TRBD1. The J segment lost 7 bases and the V segment lost 7 bases, leaving 9 bases of the junction unmatched. The CDR3 consists of 14 residues. Germline V lookup: CDR1 MNHEY, CDR2 SMNVEV (reference sequence). The CDR3 spells CASNPTGGAGGYTF. CDR3 nucleotides: TGTGCCAGCAATCCGACAGGGGGCGCCGGTGGCTACACCTTC.

The V and J genes are TRBV2 and TRBJ2-7; D is uncertain. The CDR3 has 15 residues. Trimming cost V 5 bases and J 6 bases, with 20 bases left between them. Looked up from germline, CDR1 is SNHLY and CDR2 is FYNNEI. In DNA form, the CDR3 reads TGTGCCAGCAGTCGCGCCAGAGTTGGAACCGCCGAGCAGTACTTC. It is translated as CASSRARVGTAEQYF.

The chain employs TRBV18 and TRBJ1-1, with D hard to call. The ends were cut back, 0 bases at V and 0 bases at J, with 8 bases in the middle. CDR3 length: 15 residues. Germline CDR1 is KGHSH and CDR2 is LQKENI. The CDR3 nucleotides read TGTGCCAGCTCACCACCGTACAGCCTGAACACTGAAGCTTTCTTT. Its translation is CASSPPYSLNTEAFF.

The V call is TRBV6-1, the J call TRBJ2-1, with D unresolved. Germline CDR1 and CDR2: MNHNS and SASEGT. V was clipped by 3 bases and J by 2 bases, with 11 bases between them. CDR3 length equals 15 residues. The CDR3 nucleotides are TGTGCCAGCAGTGACGGAAGTAATACCTACAATGAGCAGTTCTTC. It specifies CASSDGSNTYNEQFF.

V is TRBV30 and J is TRBJ1-2; 9 nucleotides match TRBD1. The length of the CDR3 is 13 residues. V gave up 3 bases and J gave up 3 bases; unmatched junction bases: 2. The V gene's germline CDR1 is GTSNPN and CDR2 SVGIG (reference sequence). CDR3: CAWRRQGDYGYTF. The DNA for the CDR3 is TGTGCCTGGAGACGACAGGGGGACTATGGCTACACCTTC. The whole variable domain, filled in from reference TRBV30 and TRBJ1-2, reads SQTIHQWPATLVQPVGSPLSLECTVEGTSNPNLYWYRQAAGRGLQLLFYSVGIGQISSEVPQNLSASRPQDRQFILSSKKLLLSDSGFYLCAWRRQGDYGYTFGSGTRLTVV.

The rearrangement uses TRBV11-1 and TRBJ2-7, with TRBD1 matching over 7 bases. Germline V lookup: CDR1 SGHAT, CDR2 FQDESV (reference sequence). The CDR3 contains 14 residues. Germline trimming cut 2 bases from V and 3 bases from J; bases unmatched to any gene: 4. The CDR3 protein is CASSLTGESYEQYF. The CDR3, as DNA: TGTGCCAGCAGCTTAACAGGGGAAAGCTACGAGCAGTACTTC. Complete variable domain (other parts from reference TRBV11-1 and TRBJ2-7): EAEVAQSPRYKITEKSQAVAFWCDPISGHATLYWYRQILGQGPELLVQFQDESVVDDSQLPKDRFSAERLKGVDSTLKIQPAELGDSAMYLCASSLTGESYEQYFGPGTRLTVT.

V and J are TRBV15 and TRBJ2-2; D gene uncertain. CDR3 length: 15 residues. Germline CDR1 and CDR2: LNHNV and YYDKDF (reference sequence). Trimming removed 0 bases at V and 3 bases at J, with 8 bases between. The CDR3 coding sequence is TGTGCCACCAGCAGAGATGACCTGGACACCGGGGAGCTGTTTTTT. Translated: CATSRDDLDTGELFF. The entire variable domain, with the rest obtained from reference TRBV15 and TRBJ2-2, is as follows: DAMVIQNPRYQVTQFGKPVTLSCSQTLNHNVMYWYQQKSSQAPKLLFHYYDKDFNNEADTPDNFQSRRPNTSFCFLDIRSPGLGDTAMYLCATSRDDLDTGELFFGEGSRLTVL.

The chain links TRBV28 to TRBJ2-5; D is ambiguous. V was trimmed by 7 bases and J by 4 bases, leaving 16 bases between them. The CDR3 runs 14 residues. Germline CDR1 reads MDHEN; CDR2 reads SYDVKM. The chain's CDR3 is CASTLRASRETQYF. The CDR3 nucleotides read TGTGCCAGCACCCTAAGAGCCAGTCGAGAGACCCAGTACTTC.

The genes are TRBV11-2 and TRBJ2-2, with TRBD2 identical over 10 bases. CDR3 size: 18 residues. Germline V gene sequence: CDR1 SGHAT, CDR2 FQNNGV. The trim removed 0 bases at V and 5 bases at J, leaving 9 bases unmatched. The CDR3 here is CASSLDPPGTSVTGELFF. The CDR3 DNA is TGTGCCAGCAGCTTAGATCCCCCCGGGACTAGCGTGACCGGGGAGCTGTTTTTT.

The rearrangement uses TRBV6-6 and TRBJ1-2, with a tentative D call TRBD1 (5 bases). The germline V gene encodes CDR1 MNHNY and CDR2 SVGAGI (reference sequence). The CDR3 runs to 11 residues. For the CDR3, the DNA is TGTGCGGGGCACAGCCCCTATGGCTACACCTTC. Its protein is CAGHSPYGYTF.

The chain is built from TRBV5-6 and TRBJ1-5; D is unclear. V was cut by 0 bases and J by 0 bases, with 4 bases left in between. This CDR3 contains 14 residues. Germline CDR1 is SGHDT and CDR2 is YYEEEE. CDR3 loop: CASSLGGSNQPQHF. The CDR3 region has the DNA TGTGCCAGCAGCTTGGGGGGTAGCAATCAGCCCCAGCATTTT.

V usage is TRBV6-4 and J usage is TRBJ1-5, with D hard to call. The ends were cut back, 6 bases at V and 5 bases at J, with 5 bases in the middle. CDR1 and CDR2 (germline): MRHNA, SNTAGT. The CDR3 spans 11 residues. Here the CDR3 DNA reads TGTGCCAGCAGGGTAGATCAGCCCCAGCATTTT. Protein product: CASRVDQPQHF.

This chain connects TRBV6-5 to TRBJ1-2; perhaps TRBD1 as D (6 bases). This CDR3 has 14 amino acids. Trimming removed 0 bases at V and 8 bases at J, with 13 bases between. Germline CDR1 MNHEY, CDR2 SVGAGI. The CDR3: CASSYSYSGGGYTF. The CDR3 DNA follows: TGTGCCAGCAGTTACTCGTACAGCGGGGGCGGCTACACCTTC.

This chain connects TRBV7-2 to TRBJ2-1, with TRBD2 matching over 8 bases. V was pared by 3 bases and J by 10 bases, with 11 bases of the junction left unmatched. Per germline, CDR1 SGHTA and CDR2 FQGNSA. The CDR3 loop spans 15 amino acids. DNA of the CDR3: TGTGCCAGCAGCTTGAGGGAGCGGGAGTCCGGAGAGCAGTTCTTC. It specifies CASSLRERESGEQFF.

The rearrangement joins TRBV4-2 to TRBJ1-1; no clear D. The CDR3 has 12 residues. The germline CDR1 and CDR2 sequences are LGHNA and YNFKEQ. V lost 0 bases and J 4 bases, leaving 3 bases between the germline ends. The CDR3 bases are TGTGCCAGCAGCCAAGACGCCACTGAAGCTTTCTTT. Amino acids: CASSQDATEAFF.

This clone came up once. The V call is TRBV27, the J call TRBJ2-7; no clear D gene. This CDR3 region has 14 residues. With 6 bases removed from V and 7 bases from J, the gap between germline ends came to 19 bases. Per germline, CDR1 MNHEY and CDR2 SMNVEV (reference sequence). DNA of the CDR3: TGTGCCAGCAGCACAGTGGTAGGGCTACGGGAGCAGTACTTC. This codes for CASSTVVGLREQYF.

The chain employs TRBV7-8 and TRBJ2-7; D gene uncertain. CDR3 size: 13 residues. Looked up from germline, CDR1 is SGHVS and CDR2 is FQNEAQ. With 7 bases removed from V and 2 bases from J, the gap between germline ends came to 12 bases. DNA for the CDR3: TGTGCCAGCACCAGCCCACCAACCTACGAGCAGTACTTC. Residues: CASTSPPTYEQYF.

The chain joins TRBV19 to TRBJ1-3; D uncertain. In germline, CDR1 is LNHDA, CDR2 SQIVND (reference sequence). The CDR3 has 16 residues. Trimming removed 1 base at V and 0 bases at J, with 10 bases between. CDR3 in amino acids: CASSIAEGSSGNTIYF. DNA of the CDR3: TGTGCCAGTAGTATAGCGGAGGGTTCCTCTGGAAACACCATATATTTT.

This chain links TRBV27 with TRBJ2-1; 7 positions agree with TRBD2. CDR1 MNHEY and CDR2 SMNVEV come from the germline V gene (reference sequence). Trimming took 2 bases from V and 6 from J; bases not matched to a gene: 7. The CDR3 extends over 15 amino acids. The CDR3 nucleotides are TGTGCCAGCAGTTTACTAGCGGCTCGCTCCAATGAGCAGTTCTTC. Protein product: CASSLLAARSNEQFF.

A single count supports this clone. The gene calls are TRBV21-1 and TRBJ1-2. TRBV21-1 is noted as a pseudogene. The length of the CDR3 is 15 residues. This CDR3 reads CASSIVPDFNYGYTF. As DNA, the CDR3 is TGTGCCAGCAGCATTGTTCCAGACTTTAACTATGGCTACACCTTC.

The V call is TRBV6-6, the J call TRBJ2-1; 8 bases fit TRBD1. There are 15 residues in the CDR3. Germline assignment: CDR1 MNHNY and CDR2 SVGAGI (reference sequence). J was trimmed by 5 bases and V by 4 bases; bases with no gene match: 7. The CDR3 DNA is TGTGCCAGCAGTTCGGACAGGGATTTGAACAATGAGCAGTTCTTC. Translating gives CASSSDRDLNNEQFF.

For the CDR3, the DNA is TGTGCCAGCTCACCACTAGAACAGGGGATGAACACTGAAGCTTTCTTT. Translating it yields CASSPLEQGMNTEAFF. The chain couples TRBV18 to TRBJ1-1, with TRBD1 matching over 7 bases. V trimming: 1 base; J trimming: 0 bases; junction bases outside the gene matches: 5. This CDR3 comprises 16 residues. From germline, CDR1 is KGHSH and CDR2 LQKENI.

This chain links TRBV4-1 with TRBJ1-4; the D gene is possibly TRBD1 (5 bases). The CDR3 length is 16 residues. V was shortened by 1 base and J by 3 bases, with 12 bases between the two germline ends. CDR1 and CDR2 from the germline V gene are MGHRA and YSYEKL. The CDR3 nucleotides are TGCGCCAGCAGCCAAGGGCCCGGGGGGGCTAATGAAAAACTGTTTTTT. Protein: CASSQGPGGANEKLFF.

The chain has TRBV6-4 and TRBJ2-1, with D possibly being TRBD1 (5 bases). Germline CDR1 and CDR2: MRHNA and SNTAGT. The CDR3 spans 17 residues. V was shortened by 1 base and J by 1 base, with 14 bases between the two germline ends. The CDR3 DNA sequence: TGTGCCAGCAGTGACTTTACAATGGGGCAATCCTACAATGAGCAGTTCTTC. It encodes CASSDFTMGQSYNEQFF.

The chain carries TRBV19 and TRBJ1-5; 9 nucleotides align to TRBD1. CDR1 and CDR2 (germline): LNHDA, SQIVND (reference sequence). The CDR3 is 15 amino acids. The V segment lost 7 bases and the J segment 7 bases; nucleotides outside the gene matches: 11. Here the CDR3 DNA reads TGTGCCAGTACCCCCTTGGGGACAGGGCAACAGCCCCAGCATTTT. This sequence encodes CASTPLGTGQQPQHF.

The rearrangement uses TRBV19 and TRBJ1-5, with 7 bases identical to TRBD1. The CDR3 contains 18 residues. Germline CDR1 is LNHDA and CDR2 is SQIVND (reference sequence). J gave up 0 bases and V 7 bases, and 15 bases lay outside the gene matches. The CDR3 DNA is TGTGCCAGTATAGGGTCCCGGGACAGAAGATATAGCAATCAGCCCCAGCATTTT. This gives the protein CASIGSRDRRYSNQPQHF.